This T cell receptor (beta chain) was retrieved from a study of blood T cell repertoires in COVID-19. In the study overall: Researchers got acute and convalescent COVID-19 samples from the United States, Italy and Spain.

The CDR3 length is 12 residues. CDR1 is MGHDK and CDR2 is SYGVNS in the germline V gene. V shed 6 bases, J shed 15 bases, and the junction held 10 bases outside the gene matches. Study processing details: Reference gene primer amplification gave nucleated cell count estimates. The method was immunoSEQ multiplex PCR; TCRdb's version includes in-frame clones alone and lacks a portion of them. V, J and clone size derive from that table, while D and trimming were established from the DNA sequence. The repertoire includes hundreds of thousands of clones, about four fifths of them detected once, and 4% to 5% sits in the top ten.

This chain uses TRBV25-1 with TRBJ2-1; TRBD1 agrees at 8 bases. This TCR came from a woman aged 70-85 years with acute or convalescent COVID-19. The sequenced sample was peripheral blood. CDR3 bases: TGTGCCAGCAGGTCTCCGGGACAGGTCATGTTCTTC. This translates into CASRSPGQVMFF.